Described below is a single T cell receptor beta chain sequence and its context. The use of a sample-barcoded 5' primer and a J-beta primer mix characterized a second PCR of about 6 to 12 cycles. TCRdb called the 5' RACE reads again in MiXCR, with one record for every CDR3 protein. Of 800,000 or so distinct CDR3 sequences detected, 25% appear once; the ten largest clones hold approximately 4%. This record comes from a study of blood T cells in healthy people across ages. CDR3 length equals 13 residues. V dropped 11 bases and J dropped 5 bases, with 18 bases sitting between them. Germline V lookup: CDR1 MNHEY, CDR2 SMNVEV (reference sequence). The sample was also reused in another study, on T cells of mothers and their children.

The origin of this receptor is a boy younger than 18 in good health. The gene calls are TRBV27 and TRBJ1-1; maybe TRBD1 (6 bases). Sequencing was carried out using blood. The CDR3 nucleotides read TGTGCCGTCCAGGGGTTGAGGGAAACTGAAGCTTTCTTT. It encodes CAVQGLRETEAFF.